Each of the 15 T cell receptor beta chains below was sequenced from the same sample in a study of blood T cell repertoires in COVID-19. Profiled with immunoSEQ multiplex PCR; TCRdb holds only in-frame clones, not every one. The top ten hold around 3% of the sample, which has 390,000 or so clones, about 90% seen once. Sequencing was done on a sample of peripheral blood. These TCRs come from a woman in her 30s with COVID-19, enrolled during active disease.

CDR3 coding DNA: TGTGCCAGCAGCCGGCGGGACGCCCTGCTCACTGAAGCTTTCTTT. This codes for CASSRRDALLTEAFF. The chain combines TRBV4-2 with TRBJ1-1; possible D gene TRBD1, 5 bases. Germline V lookup: CDR1 LGHNA, CDR2 YNFKEQ. The CDR3 runs 15 residues. The V end was cut by 4 bases, the J end by 4 bases, with 16 bases between.

This chain links TRBV28 with TRBJ1-5; 11 positions agree with TRBD1. The V segment lost 8 bases and the J segment 1 base; nucleotides outside the gene matches: 22. The germline gives CDR1 MDHEN, CDR2 SYDVKM. This CDR3 contains 21 residues. CDR3 sequence reads: CASHDAYRDRGALGSNQPQHF. The CDR3 region has the DNA TGTGCCAGCCATGATGCTTACCGGGACAGGGGGGCACTTGGCAGCAATCAGCCCCAGCATTTT.

CDR3 bases: TGTGCCAGCAGTTACTCGATCGGACAGAACCAAGAGACCCAGTACTTC. Amino acids: CASSYSIGQNQETQYF. The chain couples TRBV6-5 to TRBJ2-5; a possible D gene is TRBD1 (6 bases). The V end lost 0 bases, the J end lost 0 bases, and 11 bases lay between the germline ends. Per germline, CDR1 MNHEY and CDR2 SVGAGI. CDR3 size: 16 residues.

The chain recombines TRBV18 with TRBJ1-2; 7 positions agree with TRBD1. This CDR3 is 15 amino acids long. Trimming removed 3 bases from V and 3 bases from J; junction bases left unmatched: 7. Germline lookup yields CDR1 KGHSH and CDR2 LQKENI. In nucleotides, the CDR3 is TGTGCCAGCTCACCGTCACAGGGGCCCTACTATGGCTACACCTTC. It specifies CASSPSQGPYYGYTF.

The V gene is TRBV2, the J gene TRBJ2-1; the match to TRBD1 covers 7 bases. This CDR3 is built from 15 residues. The trim removed 7 bases at V and 2 bases at J, leaving 8 bases unmatched. In germline, CDR1 is SNHLY, CDR2 FYNNEI. CDR3 DNA: TGTGCCAGCATATCAACCGGGACAGCCTACAATGAGCAGTTCTTC. Protein sequence: CASISTGTAYNEQFF.

The V gene is TRBV6-5, the J gene TRBJ1-2; 12 bases match TRBD1. V lost 6 bases, J lost 8 bases, and 4 bases stayed unmatched. Germline lookup yields CDR1 MNHEY and CDR2 SVGAGI. The CDR3 is 13 amino acids. The CDR3 loop reads CASRGQGARGYTF. Here the CDR3 DNA reads TGTGCCAGCAGGGGACAGGGGGCGCGGGGCTACACCTTC.

The J gene is TRBJ2-5, the V gene TRBV10-1; a possible D gene is TRBD1 (5 bases). This CDR3 spans 13 amino acids. V shed 3 bases and J shed 2 bases, with 7 bases lying between them. Per germline, CDR1 WNHNN and CDR2 SYGVQD (reference sequence). In nucleotides, the CDR3 is TGCGCCAGCAGTGACAGGGTACAAGAGACCCAGTACTTC. This encodes CASSDRVQETQYF.

V is TRBV7-2 and J is TRBJ1-1; D unclear. The germline V gene encodes CDR1 SGHTA and CDR2 FQGNSA. V lost 5 bases to trimming and J lost 6 bases, with 7 bases between them. The CDR3 has 11 amino acids. CDR3 residues: CASSIAPEAFF. The CDR3 DNA sequence: TGTGCCAGCAGCATCGCGCCTGAAGCTTTCTTT.

V usage is TRBV7-2 and J usage is TRBJ2-2; 10 bases match TRBD2. This CDR3 contains 17 residues. Germline V gene sequence: CDR1 SGHTA, CDR2 FQGNSA. The V segment lost 1 base and the J segment 7 bases; nucleotides outside the gene matches: 9. CDR3: CASSLGWSRTSGGELFF. The CDR3 DNA reads as TGTGCCAGCAGCTTAGGATGGAGCCGGACTAGCGGCGGGGAGCTGTTTTTT.

This chain links TRBV7-2 with TRBJ2-1, with 10 bases identical to TRBD2. The V gene's germline CDR1 is SGHTA and CDR2 FQGNSA. V was pared by 6 bases and J by 7 bases, with 12 bases of the junction left unmatched. The CDR3 has 16 residues. The CDR3 reads CASRPTSGAPWNEQFF. The CDR3, as DNA: TGTGCCAGCAGACCCACTAGCGGGGCTCCTTGGAATGAGCAGTTCTTC.

The chain carries TRBV6-5 and TRBJ2-5; D is uncertain. Trimming cost V 2 bases and J 2 bases, with 9 bases left between them. The CDR3 covers 14 residues. Germline CDR1 reads MNHEY; CDR2 reads SVGAGI. The CDR3 DNA reads as TGTGCCAGCAGTTACAGGAGTTCACAAGAGACCCAGTACTTC. Protein product: CASSYRSSQETQYF.

This chain links TRBV11-3 with TRBJ2-7, with 7 bases identical to TRBD1. The J segment lost 3 bases and the V segment lost 1 base, leaving 6 bases of the junction unmatched. CDR1 is SGHNT, CDR2 YENEEA, per germline. CDR3 length: 15 residues. For the CDR3, the DNA is TGTGCCAGCAGCTTAGCCGGGACAGACAACTACGAGCAGTACGTC. Translating gives CASSLAGTDNYEQYV.

This chain connects TRBV6-5 to TRBJ2-7; maybe TRBD1 (5 bases). V was trimmed by 0 bases and J by 0 bases, leaving 12 bases between them. Germline V gene lookup returns CDR1 MNHEY and CDR2 SVGAGI. The CDR3 is 16 amino acids. CDR3 residues: CASSYSSDRASYEQYV. The CDR3 DNA reads TGTGCCAGCAGTTACTCGAGTGACAGAGCCTCCTACGAGCAGTACGTC.

V gene TRBV2 combines with J gene TRBJ2-1; the match to TRBD2 covers 13 bases. V was clipped by 3 bases and J by 6 bases; unmatched bases: 2. Germline V gene data show CDR1 as SNHLY and CDR2 as FYNNEI. This CDR3 has 15 amino acids. The CDR3 loop is CASSDGTSGINEQFF. The CDR3 DNA follows: TGTGCCAGCAGTGACGGGACTAGCGGGATCAATGAGCAGTTCTTC.

The chain employs TRBV6-2 or TRBV6-3 and TRBJ2-1; TRBD2 matches 12 bases. There are 16 residues in the CDR3. Germline-derived CDR1 and CDR2 are MNHEY and SVGEGT. V dropped 6 bases and J dropped 2; count of bases not matched to a gene: 5. CDR3 in amino acids: CASSSTSGGPYNEQFF. The DNA for the CDR3 is TGTGCCAGCAGCTCGACTAGCGGGGGACCCTACAATGAGCAGTTCTTC.